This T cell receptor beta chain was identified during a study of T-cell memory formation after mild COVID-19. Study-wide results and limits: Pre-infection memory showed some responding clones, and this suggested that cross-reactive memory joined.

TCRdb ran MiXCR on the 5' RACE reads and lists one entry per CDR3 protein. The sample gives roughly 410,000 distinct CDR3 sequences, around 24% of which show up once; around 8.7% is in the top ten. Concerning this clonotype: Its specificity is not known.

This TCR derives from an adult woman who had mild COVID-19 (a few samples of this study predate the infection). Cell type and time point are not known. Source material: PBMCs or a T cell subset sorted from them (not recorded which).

The CDR3 DNA is TGTGCCAGCAGTTTATGGGATGGGGATACGCAGTATTTT. Translation gives CASSLWDGDTQYF. V usage is TRBV12-3 or TRBV12-4 and J usage is TRBJ2-3; D call uncertain. V was pared by 2 bases and J by 6 bases, with 9 bases between. This CDR3 is 13 amino acids long.